Listed below are T cell receptor beta chains from one sample, sequenced in a study of blood T cell repertoires in COVID-19. Assay used: immunoSEQ multiplex PCR; TCRdb lists only in-frame clones, some missing. Of about 85,000 clones listed, around 90% were seen once; the top ten hold 4.3%. Sequenced material: peripheral blood. The source is an elderly woman with active or convalescent COVID-19. The conserved cysteine and the conserved F or W are not part of the CDR3 here.

V: TRBV7-8
J: TRBJ2-7
CDR3: ASSARASGRHDEQY

V: TRBV20-1
J: TRBJ1-1
CDR3: SAGHAF

V: TRBV18
J: TRBJ1-1
CDR3: ASSPWAAMNTEAF

V: TRBV19
J: TRBJ2-4
CDR3: ASSIRDRAKNIQY

V: TRBV14
J: TRBJ1-2
CDR3: ASSQDAAMLGGYT

V: TRBV29-1
J: TRBJ2-7
CDR3: SVEASGSPYEQY

V: TRBV5-6
J: TRBJ2-7
CDR3: ASSTLTRFSYEQY

V: TRBV19
J: TRBJ2-7
CDR3: ASSISRTASYEQY

V: TRBV5-1
J: TRBJ2-7
CDR3: ASSLSLTGNSYEQY

V: TRBV27
J: TRBJ2-5
CDR3: ASMDRGGAETQY

V: TRBV19
J: TRBJ2-1
CDR3: ASNRDGRYNEQF

V: TRBV10-3
J: TRBJ2-3
CDR3: AISGLAGGISTDTQY

V: TRBV28
J: TRBJ1-5
CDR3: ASGQYNQPQH

V: TRBV6-5
J: TRBJ2-5
CDR3: ASSYSRGGETQY

V: TRBV7-9
J: TRBJ1-1
CDR3: ASSWTGSTEAF

V: TRBV19
J: TRBJ2-3
CDR3: ASSIRQGADTQY

V: TRBV19
J: TRBJ2-3
CDR3: ASLAGVSDTQY

V: TRBV13
J: TRBJ2-2
CDR3: ASSSGTGFREELF

V: TRBV12-5
J: TRBJ1-6
CDR3: ASGLTPRQFSYNSPLH

V: TRBV29-1
J: TRBJ2-3
CDR3: SVSSIAGVADTQY

V: TRBV7-3
J: TRBJ2-1
CDR3: ASSKSPGLSDEQF

V: TRBV21-1
J: TRBJ1-2
CDR3: ASNYMFGYT

V: TRBV18
J: TRBJ1-1
CDR3: ASSPGASGTEAF

V: TRBV6-4
J: TRBJ2-7
CDR3: ASSDTTGDSEQY

V: TRBV6-1
J: TRBJ1-1
CDR3: ASSETYEAF

V: TRBV4-2
J: TRBJ1-2
CDR3: ASSQGDRANYGYT

V: TRBV19
J: TRBJ1-3
CDR3: ASSAPRGASGNTIY

V: TRBV28
J: TRBJ2-1
CDR3: ASSLFGLAVSSYNEQF

V: TRBV28
J: TRBJ1-1
CDR3: ASSPRTVRNTEAF

V: TRBV7-2
J: TRBJ1-5
CDR3: ASSLRVNQPQH

V: TRBV19
J: TRBJ1-5
CDR3: ASAGGVSNQPQH

V: TRBV2
J: TRBJ1-1
CDR3: ASSEGATQAF

V: TRBV7-2
J: TRBJ2-7
CDR3: ASRLEAGVTYEQY

V: TRBV5-1
J: TRBJ2-7
CDR3: ASSGTGHLEQY

V: TRBV5-4
J: TRBJ1-1
CDR3: ASSSGQLNTEAF

V: TRBV12-3/TRBV12-4
J: TRBJ2-1
CDR3: ASSFYRGGEQF

V: TRBV29-1
J: TRBJ2-3
CDR3: SVVGQGEADTQY

V: TRBV5-6
J: TRBJ1-3
CDR3: ASNTGASSGNTIY

V: TRBV5-1
J: TRBJ1-1
CDR3: ASSLGGQLNTEAF

V: TRBV18
J: TRBJ1-5
CDR3: ASSLAGQTNQPQH

V: TRBV7-3
J: TRBJ1-1
CDR3: ASSLARATEAF

V: TRBV5-1
J: TRBJ1-1
CDR3: ASSSQGMGEAF

V: TRBV5-1
J: TRBJ2-1
CDR3: ASTPLAGSYNEQF

V: TRBV6-2/TRBV6-3
J: TRBJ2-7
CDR3: ASSYSIPRQGLSSYEQY

V: TRBV6-5
J: TRBJ1-2
CDR3: ASSQNRGGYT

V: TRBV15
J: TRBJ1-1
CDR3: ATRSGGSYTEAF

V: TRBV7-9
J: TRBJ1-4
CDR3: ASSLRGGTGQIYEKLF

V: TRBV9
J: TRBJ1-6
CDR3: ASSVGGWGSPLH

V: TRBV27
J: TRBJ2-2
CDR3: ASSRTDTGELF

V: TRBV28
J: TRBJ1-4
CDR3: ASSFVTGSEKLF

V: TRBV10-1
J: TRBJ2-7
CDR3: ASSEGQGFSEQY

V: TRBV10-3
J: TRBJ2-1
CDR3: AIRSTSGGDEQF

V: TRBV19
J: TRBJ2-2
CDR3: ASSIYLAGEAGELF

V: TRBV19
J: TRBJ2-7
CDR3: ASSMGSTRYEQY

V: TRBV5-1
J: TRBJ2-3
CDR3: ASSPLRQGTTDTQY

V: TRBV7-8
J: TRBJ2-4
CDR3: ASSPDRENIQY